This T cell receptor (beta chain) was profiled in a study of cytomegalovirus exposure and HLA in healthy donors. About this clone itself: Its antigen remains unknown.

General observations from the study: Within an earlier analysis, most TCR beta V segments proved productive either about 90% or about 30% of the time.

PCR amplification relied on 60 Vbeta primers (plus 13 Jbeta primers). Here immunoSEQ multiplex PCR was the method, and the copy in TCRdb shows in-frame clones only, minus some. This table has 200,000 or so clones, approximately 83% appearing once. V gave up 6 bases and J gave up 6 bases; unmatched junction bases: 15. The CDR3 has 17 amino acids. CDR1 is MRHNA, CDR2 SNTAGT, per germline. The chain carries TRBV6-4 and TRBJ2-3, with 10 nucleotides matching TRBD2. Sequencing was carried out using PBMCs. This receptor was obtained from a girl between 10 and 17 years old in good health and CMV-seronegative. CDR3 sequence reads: CASRKSAGTSVRDTQYF. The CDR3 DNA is TGTGCCAGCAGGAAAAGCGCCGGGACTAGCGTTAGGGATACGCAGTATTTT.